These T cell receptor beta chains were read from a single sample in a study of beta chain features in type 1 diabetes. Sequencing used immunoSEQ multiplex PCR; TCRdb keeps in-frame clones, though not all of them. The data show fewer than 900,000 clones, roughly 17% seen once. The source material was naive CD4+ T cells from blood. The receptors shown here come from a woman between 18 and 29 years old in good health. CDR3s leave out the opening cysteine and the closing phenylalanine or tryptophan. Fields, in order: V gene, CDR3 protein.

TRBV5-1 ASMENSDEQF
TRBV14 ASSQMGAGAGRKAF
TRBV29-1 SVEAGSSYEQY
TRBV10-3 AISESYRGTGELF
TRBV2 ASTLARASGSDEQY
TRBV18 ASSPHQDQPQH
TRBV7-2 ASSLVVKKETQY
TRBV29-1 SALAGTREQY
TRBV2 ASSASRSNQPQH
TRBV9 ASSPGLTGAYNEQF
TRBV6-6 ASSYSPGTEAF
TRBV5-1 ASSSTSGSRNEQF
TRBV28 ASSRSPEEKLF
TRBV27 ASSFTHGLARVQY
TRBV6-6 AAESSGSRNEQF
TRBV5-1 ASTRGREETQY
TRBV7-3 ASSKDSLGMDTQY
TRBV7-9 ASSFGLNQPQH
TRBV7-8 ASSSPGTSGLNEQF
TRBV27 ASSLFAYANTGELF
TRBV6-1 ASSEAPRQGSSYGYT
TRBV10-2 ATQGSSGNTIY
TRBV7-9 ASSSGLAGVGIGNEQF
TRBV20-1 SPHRGYEQF
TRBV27 ASSLFPGVGKNIQY
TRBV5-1 ASSKGTDTQY
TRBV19 ATRALLGLGNQPQH
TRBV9 ASSAGTGTNVLT
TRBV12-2 ASRPVIPGDGTSSNTGELF
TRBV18 ASSRRGQQETQY
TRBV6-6 ASRRTAVLNTEAF
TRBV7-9 ASSLVSGLLNSNEQF
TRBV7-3 ASSMGQGAGELF
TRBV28 ASGVEYSNQPQH
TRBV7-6 ASSLGPAGLGETQY
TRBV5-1 ASSFGQGELTGELF
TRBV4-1 ASSQIASYGYT
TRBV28 ASRNGDSSIQY
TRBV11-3 ASSFKESGEQF
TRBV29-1 SAAAQAGANVLT
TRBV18 ASSPLPGSIQPQH
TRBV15 ATNEGYRDQPQH
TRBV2 ASSEQGLSGNTIY
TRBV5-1 ASTQLAGSYNEQF
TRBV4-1 ASSLSTGMVGETQY
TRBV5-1 ASSMTGPTDTQY
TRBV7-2 ASSRRGGSGANVLT
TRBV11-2 ASSWTSGGTDTQY
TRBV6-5 ASSRSGRTNEAF
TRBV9 ASSGGYSGNTIY
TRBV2 ATSGGRGQGYGYT
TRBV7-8 ASSLIQGYTEAF